Listed below are T cell receptor beta chains from one sample, sequenced in a study of blood T cell repertoires in COVID-19. The protocol was immunoSEQ multiplex PCR, while the TCRdb copy is restricted to in-frame clones and leaves out a portion. The table includes approximately 330,000 clones, 80% to 90% detected once. The sequenced sample consisted of PBMCs or T cells enriched from blood (not recorded which). These receptors all come from a woman between 40 and 50 years old with acute COVID-19. The CDR3 runs from the conserved cysteine through the conserved F or W. The order of the fields is V gene, D gene, clone size, J gene, CDR3 protein, CDR3 DNA. D genes are given only for firm matches. Clone size is shown for a subset of rows, as once, few, many or a class of expanded clone.

>TRBV2|.|once|TRBJ1-6
CASGDVGLESPLHF
TGTGCCAGCGGAGATGTGGGGCTTGAGTCACCCCTCCACTTT
>TRBV18|.|.|TRBJ2-7
CASSPQGSSYEQYF
TGTGCCAGCTCACCGCAGGGATCCTCCTACGAGCAGTACTTC
>TRBV28|TRBD2|.|TRBJ2-7
CASSLLGSGRAYEQYF
TGTGCCAGCAGTTTACTTGGTAGCGGGAGGGCCTACGAGCAGTACTTC
>TRBV7-8|TRBD1|.|TRBJ2-7
CASSLLTATGHSYEQYF
TGTGCCAGCAGCCTTCTTACGGCGACAGGGCACTCCTACGAGCAGTACTTC
>TRBV18|.|.|TRBJ1-2
CASSPRDSDGYTF
TGTGCCAGCTCACCCCGGGACTCCGACGGCTACACCTTC
>TRBV5-4|TRBD1|.|TRBJ1-2
CASTILQGAPNYGYTF
TGTGCCAGCACCATTCTACAGGGGGCTCCTAACTATGGCTACACCTTC
>TRBV14|TRBD1|.|TRBJ1-1
CASRKLQGANTEAFF
TGTGCCAGCAGGAAACTTCAGGGGGCGAACACTGAAGCTTTCTTT
>TRBV2|.|few|TRBJ2-7
CASSGGLASFYEQYF
TGTGCCAGCAGTGGGGGGCTAGCCAGTTTCTACGAGCAGTACTTC
>TRBV5-4|TRBD1|.|TRBJ2-7
CASRLRGQGLDEQYF
TGTGCCAGCAGGTTAAGGGGACAGGGACTCGACGAGCAGTACTTC
>TRBV14|.|few|TRBJ1-6
CASSLRRDSPLHF
TGTGCCAGCAGCCTTAGGAGGGATTCACCCCTCCACTTT
>TRBV14|TRBD1|.|TRBJ2-7
CASSYYLGTAYEQYF
TGTGCCAGCAGCTACTACCTAGGGACAGCCTACGAGCAGTACTTC
>TRBV24-1|.|.|TRBJ1-2
CATSDFAGYGYTF
TGTGCCACCAGTGATTTTGCCGGGTATGGCTACACCTTC
>TRBV15|.|few|TRBJ1-1
CATSTIQSNTEAFF
TGTGCCACCAGCACGATCCAGTCGAACACTGAAGCTTTCTTT
>TRBV18|.|.|TRBJ2-1
CASSPAHGTRNNEQFF
TGTGCCAGCTCACCAGCTCACGGGACAAGGAACAATGAGCAGTTCTTC
>TRBV21-1|.|.|TRBJ1-5
CASSKVKGPSNQPQHF
TGTGCCAGCAGCAAAGTTAAGGGGCCGAGCAATCAGCCCCAGCATTTT
>TRBV10-3|.|.|TRBJ1-1
CAIRGTGNRVEAFF
TGTGCCATCAGAGGGACCGGAAACAGGGTTGAAGCTTTCTTT
>TRBV7-2|TRBD2|.|TRBJ2-7
CASSLEGTRGSYEQYF
TGTGCCAGCAGCTTAGAGGGGACTAGGGGTAGCTACGAGCAGTACTTC
>TRBV5-1|.|.|TRBJ2-1
CASSPRPSVRNEQFF
TGCGCCAGCAGCCCCCGCCCTAGCGTCCGCAATGAGCAGTTCTTC
>TRBV9|.|few|TRBJ2-7
CASSDGQSSYEQYF
TGTGCCAGCAGCGACGGACAGAGCTCCTACGAGCAGTACTTC
>TRBV18|.|.|TRBJ1-1
CASSPKGDMNTEAFF
TGTGCCAGCTCACCGAAGGGGGACATGAACACTGAAGCTTTCTTT
>TRBV28|.|.|TRBJ1-1
CASSATDEAFF
TGTGCCAGCAGTGCTACCGATGAAGCTTTCTTT
>TRBV6-2/TRBV6-3|.|.|TRBJ1-1
CASSYSNLAENTEAFF
TGTGCCAGCAGTTACTCGAATTTGGCGGAGAACACTGAAGCTTTCTTT
>TRBV4-1|TRBD1|.|TRBJ1-5
CASSPGQGTQPQHF
TGCGCCAGCAGCCCCGGACAGGGCACTCAGCCCCAGCATTTT
>TRBV12-3/TRBV12-4|.|.|TRBJ2-7
CASVGGPPYEQYF
TGTGCCAGCGTCGGCGGGCCTCCCTACGAGCAGTACTTC
>TRBV5-6|.|.|TRBJ2-7
CASSLGGVAYEQYF
TGTGCCAGCAGCTTAGGGGGGGTGGCCTACGAGCAGTACTTC
>TRBV3-1/TRBV3-2|.|.|TRBJ1-1
CASSQVGQLNTEAFF
TGTGCCAGCAGCCAAGTGGGGCAGCTGAACACTGAAGCTTTCTTT
>TRBV7-9|.|.|TRBJ1-2
CASSLLANPNYGYTF
TGTGCCAGCAGCTTACTGGCAAACCCCAACTATGGCTACACCTTC
>TRBV9|TRBD2|.|TRBJ2-1
CASSNSGRLYNEQFF
TGTGCCAGCAGCAACAGCGGGAGATTGTACAATGAGCAGTTCTTC
>TRBV18|.|.|TRBJ1-3
CASSPPRQPGNTIYF
TGTGCCAGCTCACCTCCGCGACAGCCTGGAAACACCATATATTTT
>TRBV28|TRBD2|.|TRBJ2-3
CASISAGGNTDTQYF
TGTGCCAGCATCTCCGCGGGGGGAAACACAGATACGCAGTATTTT
>TRBV4-2|.|few|TRBJ1-6
CASSPRTENNSPLHF
TGTGCCAGCAGCCCAAGGACAGAAAATAATTCACCCCTCCACTTT
>TRBV5-4|.|.|TRBJ1-6
CASSPGYSSYNSPLHF
TGTGCCAGCAGCCCGGGATATAGCTCCTATAATTCACCCCTCCACTTT
>TRBV11-3|TRBD1|.|TRBJ1-1
CASSHRTGSTEAFF
TGTGCCAGCAGCCATCGGACAGGGAGCACTGAAGCTTTCTTT
>TRBV18|TRBD1|.|TRBJ1-2
CASSEGQGYGYTF
TGTGCCAGCTCAGAAGGACAGGGCTATGGCTACACCTTC
>TRBV29-1|TRBD2|.|TRBJ2-1
CSVSSDSGSRNEQFF
TGCAGCGTTTCCTCCGATAGCGGGAGTAGGAATGAGCAGTTCTTC
>TRBV18|.|.|TRBJ1-4
CASSPNSNEKLFF
TGTGCCAGCTCACCTAACTCAAATGAAAAACTGTTTTTT
>TRBV27|.|.|TRBJ2-7
CASSLARQAYEQYF
TGTGCCAGCAGTTTAGCCAGGCAGGCCTACGAGCAGTACTTC
>TRBV3-1/TRBV3-2|.|once|TRBJ2-1
CAKSFNRASSYNEQFF
TGTGCCAAGAGCTTCAACAGGGCCTCCTCCTACAATGAGCAGTTCTTC
>TRBV28|TRBD2|.|TRBJ2-4
CASRGTSGNLLAKNIQYF
TGTGCCAGCAGGGGGACTAGCGGGAATCTACTAGCCAAAAACATTCAGTACTTC
>TRBV4-3|TRBD1|.|TRBJ1-2
CASSPGQGRVYGYTF
TGCGCCAGCAGCCCCGGACAGGGCCGTGTCTATGGCTACACCTTC
>TRBV5-6|.|.|TRBJ2-1
CASSQNAGTLYYNEQFF
TGTGCCAGCAGCCAAAACGCCGGGACACTCTATTACAATGAGCAGTTCTTC
>TRBV4-3|TRBD1|.|TRBJ2-7
CASSQEVRGSYEQYF
TGCGCCAGCAGCCAAGAAGTCAGGGGGTCCTACGAGCAGTACTTC
>TRBV9|.|.|TRBJ1-2
CASSTSLGLEDYTF
TGTGCCAGCAGCACTTCACTAGGGTTAGAAGACTACACCTTC
>TRBV12-5|TRBD1|.|TRBJ1-5
CASGRGQSLAQPQHF
TGTGCTAGTGGTCGGGGACAGTCCCTTGCTCAGCCCCAGCATTTT
>TRBV7-9|TRBD1|.|TRBJ1-5
CASSLSRLGQGDQPQHF
TGTGCCAGCAGCTTATCCAGGTTGGGACAGGGGGATCAGCCCCAGCATTTT
>TRBV10-3|.|.|TRBJ2-7
CAISGPIGQNYEQYF
TGTGCCATCAGTGGCCCGATTGGACAGAACTACGAGCAGTACTTC
>TRBV6-5|.|.|TRBJ2-7
CASRGGHYEQYF
TGTGCCAGCAGAGGTGGGCACTACGAGCAGTACTTC
>TRBV18|TRBD1|.|TRBJ2-7
CASSLGQGGYEQYF
TGTGCCAGCTCTCTAGGACAGGGGGGCTACGAGCAGTACTTC
>TRBV6-2/TRBV6-3|.|.|TRBJ1-3
CASSYLGNTIYF
TGTGCCAGCAGTTACCTTGGAAACACCATATATTTT
>TRBV7-9|TRBD1|.|TRBJ1-4
CASSHPGTVGEKLFF
TGTGCCAGCAGCCACCCCGGGACAGTGGGAGAAAAACTGTTTTTT
>TRBV7-2|TRBD2|once|TRBJ2-1
CASSLVIPGGTWFF
TGTGCCAGCAGCTTAGTGATTCCGGGGGGGACTTGGTTCTTC
>TRBV3-1/TRBV3-2|.|.|TRBJ2-5
CASSHGGETQYF
TGTGCCAGCAGCCACGGAGGAGAGACCCAGTACTTC
>TRBV27|TRBD2|.|TRBJ2-1
CASTSAGTRQFF
TGTGCCAGCACCAGTGCTGGGACTAGGCAGTTCTTC
>TRBV6-2/TRBV6-3|TRBD2|.|TRBJ2-7
CASSGLVTREQYF
TGTGCCAGCAGTGGACTAGTAACTCGCGAGCAGTACTTC
>TRBV6-5|TRBD1|once|TRBJ1-2
CASSQSGQGSGYTF
TGTGCCAGCAGTCAAAGTGGACAGGGGAGTGGCTACACCTTC
>TRBV18|.|.|TRBJ2-7
CASSSEGHSYEQYF
TGTGCCAGCTCGTCAGAGGGACACTCCTACGAGCAGTACTTC
>TRBV2|TRBD2|.|TRBJ2-3
CASRWPARGANTDTQYF
TGTGCCAGCAGGTGGCCGGCGCGGGGGGCCAACACAGATACGCAGTATTTT
>TRBV3-1/TRBV3-2|.|.|TRBJ2-5
CASSQDRYQETQYF
TGTGCCAGCAGCCAAGACAGGTACCAAGAGACCCAGTACTTC
>TRBV6-2/TRBV6-3|.|.|TRBJ2-1
CASSYFAAGNEQFF
TGTGCCAGCAGTTACTTCGCGGCGGGCAATGAGCAGTTCTTC